These T cell receptor beta chains were read from a single sample in a study of cytomegalovirus exposure and HLA in healthy donors. Sequenced by immunoSEQ multiplex PCR; TCRdb stores in-frame clones only, minus some. The sample lists approximately 140,000 clones, more than 75% seen once, with 5% to 8% in the top ten. Specimen: PBMCs. Every receptor here comes from a woman in her thirties or forties in good health and CMV-seropositive. The CDR3 runs from the conserved cysteine through the conserved F or W. D genes are given only for firm matches. Clone size appears in some rows only: once, few, many, or a class for an expanded clone.

d_gene	v_gene	abundance	j_gene	CDR3nt	CDR3aa
NA	TRBV6-5	few	TRBJ1-4	TGTGCCAGCAGTTACGGCCAGGGGTCGGAAAAACTGTTTTTT	CASSYGQGSEKLFF
TRBD1	TRBV7-6	NA	TRBJ2-3	TGTGCCAGCAGCTCGGGACAGCCCACAGATACGCAGTATTTT	CASSSGQPTDTQYF
NA	TRBV10-3	NA	TRBJ2-5	TGTGCCATCAGTGCCCGACTAACTCCCTCGTACTTC	CAISARLTPSYF
NA	TRBV12-1	NA	TRBJ2-5	TGTGCCAGCAGTTACCTAGCGGGAGTAAGCGAGACCCAGTACTTC	CASSYLAGVSETQYF
TRBD2	TRBV19	NA	TRBJ2-5	TGTGCCAGTAGTATCCTAGCGGGAGGGACCACAGAGACCCAGTACTTC	CASSILAGGTTETQYF
TRBD1	TRBV6-1	NA	TRBJ2-1	TGTGCCAGCAGCCCAGACAGGGCTGAGCAGTTCTTC	CASSPDRAEQFF
TRBD2	TRBV11-3	few	TRBJ2-1	TGTGCCAGCAGCTTAGGAGTAGCGGGAGGGGTTGAGCAGTTCTTC	CASSLGVAGGVEQFF
NA	TRBV5-1	NA	TRBJ2-7	TGCGCCAGCATGTCGGGGGTATACGACTACGAGCAGTACTTC	CASMSGVYDYEQYF
TRBD1	TRBV9	NA	TRBJ2-3	TGTGCCAGCAGCCGGACAGGGGGCGATACGCAGTATTTT	CASSRTGGDTQYF
NA	TRBV7-7	few	TRBJ2-3	TGTGCTAGCAGCCCTACAGGGAGCACAGATACGCAGTATTTT	CASSPTGSTDTQYF
NA	TRBV15	once	TRBJ2-7	TGTGCCACCAGCAGAGATCCTGGGAGACGAGGATCCTACGAGCAGTACTTC	CATSRDPGRRGSYEQYF
TRBD1	TRBV11-2	NA	TRBJ2-7	TGTGCCAGCAGCTTAGATCTAGGACAGGGAGGTTACGAGCAGTACTTC	CASSLDLGQGGYEQYF
TRBD2	TRBV7-6	once	TRBJ2-7	TGTGCCAGCAGCTTAGGGGGGCCGGGAGCGGGAGCCAGGGAGCAGTACTTC	CASSLGGPGAGAREQYF
NA	TRBV19	NA	TRBJ1-5	TGTGCCAGTAGTATAGTGGCAGGGGTTACTCAGCCCCAGCATTTT	CASSIVAGVTQPQHF
NA	TRBV5-1	few	TRBJ2-7	TGCGCCAGCAGCGGACAGCCGACAATCTACGAGCAGTACTTC	CASSGQPTIYEQYF
TRBD2	TRBV7-9	few	TRBJ2-7	TGTGCCAGCAGCTTAGCTTCTAGCGGCAGCTCCTACGAGCAGTACTTC	CASSLASSGSSYEQYF
TRBD1	TRBV18	NA	TRBJ1-4	TGTGCCAGCTCACCATCAGTAGGGGGCGATGAAAAACTGTTTTTT	CASSPSVGGDEKLFF
TRBD2	TRBV18	NA	TRBJ2-6	TGTGCCAGCTCACCCGGACTAGTGGCATCTGGGGCCAACGTCCTGACTTTC	CASSPGLVASGANVLTF
TRBD1	TRBV6-1	few	TRBJ2-2	TGTGCCAGCAGTCTAGGACAGGGTTTGGCCGGGGAGCTGTTTTTT	CASSLGQGLAGELFF
NA	TRBV28	NA	TRBJ1-2	TGTGCCAGCAGTTTTAGCGGGACTAACTATGGCTACACCTTC	CASSFSGTNYGYTF
NA	TRBV19	NA	TRBJ2-7	TGTGCCAGTAGTATAGGGTGGGGAGGCGAGCAGTACTTC	CASSIGWGGEQYF
NA	TRBV5-1	few	TRBJ2-1	TGCGCCAGCAGATCCAACCCGGGTCTATCCTACAATGAGCAGTTCTTC	CASRSNPGLSYNEQFF
TRBD1	TRBV7-8	NA	TRBJ1-4	TGTGCCAGCAGCACCCCGGGACAGGGTATCTCTAATGAAAAACTGTTTTTT	CASSTPGQGISNEKLFF
NA	TRBV14	NA	TRBJ2-2	TGTGCCAGCAGCAATCCCGGGGGCACCGGGGAGCTGTTTTTT	CASSNPGGTGELFF
NA	TRBV6-6	NA	TRBJ1-3	TGTGCCACGGCGGTCGGCTCTGGAAACACCATATATTTT	CATAVGSGNTIYF
NA	TRBV15	NA	TRBJ1-4	TGTGCCACCAGAGAGCCCGGGGGAGCAGGCAAAAAACTGTTTTTT	CATREPGGAGKKLFF